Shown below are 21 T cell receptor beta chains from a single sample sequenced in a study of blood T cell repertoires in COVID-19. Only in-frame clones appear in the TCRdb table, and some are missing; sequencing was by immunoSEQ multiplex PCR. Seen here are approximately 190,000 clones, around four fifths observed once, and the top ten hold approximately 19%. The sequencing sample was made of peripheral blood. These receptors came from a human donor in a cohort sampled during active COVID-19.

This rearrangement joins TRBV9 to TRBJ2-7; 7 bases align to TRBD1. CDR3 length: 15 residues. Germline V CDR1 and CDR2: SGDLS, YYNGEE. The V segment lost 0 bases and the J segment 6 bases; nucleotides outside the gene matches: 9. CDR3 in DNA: TGTGCCAGCAGCGTAGGGGTGACAGGGACGAGCGAGCAGTACTTC. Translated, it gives CASSVGVTGTSEQYF.

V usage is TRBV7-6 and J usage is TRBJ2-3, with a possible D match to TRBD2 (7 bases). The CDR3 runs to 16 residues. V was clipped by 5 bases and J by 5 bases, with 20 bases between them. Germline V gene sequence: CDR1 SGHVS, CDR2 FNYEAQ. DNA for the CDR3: TGTGCCAGCAGCCCGGGGGGCGGGACGACCGGAGATACGCAGTATTTT. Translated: CASSPGGGTTGDTQYF.

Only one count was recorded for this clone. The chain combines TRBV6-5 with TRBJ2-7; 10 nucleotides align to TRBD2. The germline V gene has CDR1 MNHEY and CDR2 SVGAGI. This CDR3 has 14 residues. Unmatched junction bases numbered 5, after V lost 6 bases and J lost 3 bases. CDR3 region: CASRTLAGFYEQYF. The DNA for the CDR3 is TGTGCCAGCAGAACACTAGCGGGATTCTACGAGCAGTACTTC.

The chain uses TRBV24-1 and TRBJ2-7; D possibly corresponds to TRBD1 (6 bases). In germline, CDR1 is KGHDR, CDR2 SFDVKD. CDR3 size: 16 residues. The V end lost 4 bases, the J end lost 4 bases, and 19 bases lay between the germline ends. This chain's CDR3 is CATSDSGHQKEYEQYV. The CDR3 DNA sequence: TGTGCCACCAGTGACTCGGGACACCAGAAGGAATACGAGCAGTACGTC.

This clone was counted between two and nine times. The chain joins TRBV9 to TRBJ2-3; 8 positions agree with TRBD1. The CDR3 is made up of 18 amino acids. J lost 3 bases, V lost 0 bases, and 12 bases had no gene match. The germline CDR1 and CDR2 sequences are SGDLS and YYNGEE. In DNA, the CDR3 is TGTGCCAGCAGCGTAGCATGGGGACAGGTTGTGAATACAGATACGCAGTATTTT. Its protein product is CASSVAWGQVVNTDTQYF.

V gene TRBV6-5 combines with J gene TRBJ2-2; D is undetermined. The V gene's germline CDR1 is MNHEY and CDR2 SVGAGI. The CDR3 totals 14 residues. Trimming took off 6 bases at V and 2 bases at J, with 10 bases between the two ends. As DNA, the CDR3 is TGTGCCAGCAGATGGCAGATCAACACCGGGGAGCTGTTTTTT. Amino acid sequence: CASRWQINTGELFF.

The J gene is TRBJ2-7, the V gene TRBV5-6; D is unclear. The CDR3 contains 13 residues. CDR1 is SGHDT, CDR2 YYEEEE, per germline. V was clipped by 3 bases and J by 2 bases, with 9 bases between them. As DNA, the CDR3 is TGTGCCAGCAGCTACGGGTCTCCCTACGAGCAGTACGTC. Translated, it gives CASSYGSPYEQYV.

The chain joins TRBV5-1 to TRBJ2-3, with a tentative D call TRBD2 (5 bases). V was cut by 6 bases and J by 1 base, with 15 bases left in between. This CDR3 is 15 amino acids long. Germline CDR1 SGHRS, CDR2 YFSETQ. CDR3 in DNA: TGCGCCAGCAAAGTGTGGAGGTCTCGCACAGATACGCAGTATTTT. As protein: CASKVWRSRTDTQYF.

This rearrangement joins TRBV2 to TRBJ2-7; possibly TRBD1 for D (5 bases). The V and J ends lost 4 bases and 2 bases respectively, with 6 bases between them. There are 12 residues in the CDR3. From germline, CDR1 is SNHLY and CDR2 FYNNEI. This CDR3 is CASSAGTYEQYF. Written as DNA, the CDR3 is TGTGCCAGCAGTGCAGGGACCTACGAGCAGTACTTC.

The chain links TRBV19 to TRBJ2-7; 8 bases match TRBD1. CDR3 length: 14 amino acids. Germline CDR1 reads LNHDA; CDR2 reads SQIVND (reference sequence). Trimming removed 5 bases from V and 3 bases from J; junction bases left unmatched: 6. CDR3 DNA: TGTGCCAGTAGTGCCCCGGGACAGGTCTACGAGCAGTACTTC. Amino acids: CASSAPGQVYEQYF.

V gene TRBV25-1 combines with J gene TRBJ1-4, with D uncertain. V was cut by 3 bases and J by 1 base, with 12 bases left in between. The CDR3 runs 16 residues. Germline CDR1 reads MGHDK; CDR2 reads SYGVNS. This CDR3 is CASSEGRVGTNEKLFF. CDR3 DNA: TGTGCCAGCAGTGAGGGCCGAGTGGGAACTAATGAAAAACTGTTTTTT.

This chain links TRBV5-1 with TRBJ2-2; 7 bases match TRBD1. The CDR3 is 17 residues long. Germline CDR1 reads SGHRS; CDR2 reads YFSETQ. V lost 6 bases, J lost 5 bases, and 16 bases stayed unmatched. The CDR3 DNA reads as TGCGCCAGCAAGGGTCATATTGGAACAGGGGCGACCGGGGAGCTGTTTTTT. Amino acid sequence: CASKGHIGTGATGELFF.

CDR3 DNA: TGCGCCAGCAGCTTGGCCGGGGACTACAATGAGCAGTTCTTC. Amino acid sequence: CASSLAGDYNEQFF. The chain links TRBV5-1 to TRBJ2-1, with D perhaps matching TRBD2 (5 bases). Germline CDR1 reads SGHRS; CDR2 reads YFSETQ. V was cut by 0 bases and J by 3 bases, with 7 bases left in between. The CDR3 runs to 14 residues.

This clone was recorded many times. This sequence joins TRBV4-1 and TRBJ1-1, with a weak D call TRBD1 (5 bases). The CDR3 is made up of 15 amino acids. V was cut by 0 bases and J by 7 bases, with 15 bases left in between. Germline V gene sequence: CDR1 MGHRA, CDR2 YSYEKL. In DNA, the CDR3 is TGCGCCAGCAGCCAAGAGAGAGGGGAGGGGAGTGAAGCTTTCTTT. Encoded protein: CASSQERGEGSEAFF.

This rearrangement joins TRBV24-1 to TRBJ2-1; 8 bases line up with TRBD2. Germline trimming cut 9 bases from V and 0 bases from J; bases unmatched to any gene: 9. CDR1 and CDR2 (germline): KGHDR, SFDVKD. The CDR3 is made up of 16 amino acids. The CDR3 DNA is TGTGCCACCGGGCGGACTAGCAGGAGCTCCTACAATGAGCAGTTCTTC. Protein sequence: CATGRTSRSSYNEQFF.

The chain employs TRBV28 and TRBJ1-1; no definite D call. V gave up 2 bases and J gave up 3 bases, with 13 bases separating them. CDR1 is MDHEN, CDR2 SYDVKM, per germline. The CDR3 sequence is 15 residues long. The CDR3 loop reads CASSLPISTDTEAFF. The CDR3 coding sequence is TGTGCCAGCAGTTTACCGATAAGCACCGACACTGAAGCTTTCTTT.

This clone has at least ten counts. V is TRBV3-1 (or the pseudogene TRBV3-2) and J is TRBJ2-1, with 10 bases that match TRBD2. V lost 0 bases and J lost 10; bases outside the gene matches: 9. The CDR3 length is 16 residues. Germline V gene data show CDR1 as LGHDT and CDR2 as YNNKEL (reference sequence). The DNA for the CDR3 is TGTGCCAGCAGCCAAGAATTGTGGGCTAGCGGGGGAGAGCAGTTCTTC. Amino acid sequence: CASSQELWASGGEQFF.

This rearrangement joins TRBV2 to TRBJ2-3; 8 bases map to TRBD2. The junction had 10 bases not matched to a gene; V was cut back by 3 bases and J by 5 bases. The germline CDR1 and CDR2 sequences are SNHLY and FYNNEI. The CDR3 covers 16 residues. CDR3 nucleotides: TGTGCCAGCAGTGACGGGAGGGCCCATCCCGGAGATACGCAGTATTTT. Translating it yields CASSDGRAHPGDTQYF.

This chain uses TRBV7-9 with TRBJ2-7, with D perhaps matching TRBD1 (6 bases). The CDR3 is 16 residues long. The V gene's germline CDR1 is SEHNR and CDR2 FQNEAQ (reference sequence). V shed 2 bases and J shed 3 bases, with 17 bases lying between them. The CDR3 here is CASSLNWGPTGYEQYV. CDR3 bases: TGTGCCAGCAGCTTAAATTGGGGGCCGACAGGCTACGAGCAGTACGTC.

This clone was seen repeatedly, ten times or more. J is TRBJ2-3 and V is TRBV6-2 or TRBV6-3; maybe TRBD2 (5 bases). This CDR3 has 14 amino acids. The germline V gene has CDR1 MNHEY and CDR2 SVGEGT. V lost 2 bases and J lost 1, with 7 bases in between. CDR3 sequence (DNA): TGTGCCAGCAGTTACCTCGGGGGCACAGATACGCAGTATTTT. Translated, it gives CASSYLGGTDTQYF.

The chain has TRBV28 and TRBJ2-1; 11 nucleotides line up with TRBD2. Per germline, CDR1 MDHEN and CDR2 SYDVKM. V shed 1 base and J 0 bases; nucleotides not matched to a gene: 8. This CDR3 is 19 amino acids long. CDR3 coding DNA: TGTGCCAGCAGTTTATTGGGACTAGCGGAAAGGGGCTCCTACAATGAGCAGTTCTTC. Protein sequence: CASSLLGLAERGSYNEQFF.